These 10 T cell receptor beta chains originate from one sample sequenced in a study of T cell repertoires in cytomegalovirus infection. MiXCR, applied by TCRdb to the reads, yields one record per CDR3 protein. This sample has a few hundred thousand distinct CDR3 sequences; about 13% occur once, and the top ten carry roughly 8.7%. The sample taken for sequencing was PBMCs. The receptors were sampled from a human donor in good health (CMV status not recorded). Some clones in this sample may be carry-over from other donors' samples.

V is TRBV6-5 and J is TRBJ1-3; TRBD1 might be the D (5 bases). Germline V gene sequence: CDR1 MNHEY, CDR2 SVGAGI. This CDR3 is 14 amino acids long. V lost 2 bases to trimming and J lost 7 bases, with 12 bases between them. The CDR3 DNA sequence: TGTGCCAGCAGTTACGGGGGAGTTCGGAACACCATATATTTT. Its protein product is CASSYGGVRNTIYF.

This clonotype has at least ten counts. The chain recombines TRBV7-2 with TRBJ1-6; no reliable D call. The CDR3 is made up of 13 amino acids. Trimming removed 2 bases at V and 10 bases at J, with 9 bases between. Germline V gene sequence: CDR1 SGHTA, CDR2 FQGNSA. CDR3 amino acids: CASSLLDRSPLHF. CDR3 coding DNA: TGTGCCAGCAGCTTACTGGACCGCTCACCCCTCCACTTT.

This clonotype occurred many times. This chain joins TRBV7-2 and TRBJ2-2; no definite D call. This CDR3 contains 12 residues. Germline-derived CDR1 and CDR2 are SGHTA and FQGNSA. Trimming removed 2 bases at V and 7 bases at J, with 5 bases between. DNA for the CDR3: TGTGCCAGCAGCTTAAACGGCGGGGAGCTGTTTTTT. Protein product: CASSLNGGELFF.

This clonotype was seen more than once but under ten times. V gene TRBV29-1 combines with J gene TRBJ2-1; no clear D gene. This CDR3 contains 13 residues. V was clipped by 7 bases and J by 2 bases, with 12 bases between them. The germline V gene has CDR1 SQVTM and CDR2 ANQGSEA. Written as DNA, the CDR3 is TGCAGCGCCTCCCCGGATACCTACAATGAGCAGTTCTTC. Protein: CSASPDTYNEQFF.

Many counts were recorded for this clonotype. The rearrangement joins TRBV7-2 to TRBJ1-4; 8 nucleotides match TRBD1. Trimming cost V 5 bases and J 7 bases; bases outside gene matches: 9. The germline V gene has CDR1 SGHTA and CDR2 FQGNSA. This CDR3 has 15 amino acids. The CDR3 loop reads CASSHPVQGGEKLFF. The CDR3, as DNA: TGTGCCAGCAGCCATCCGGTACAGGGGGGTGAAAAACTGTTTTTT. The variable domain in full, completed from reference TRBV7-2 and TRBJ1-4, reads GAGVSQSPSNKVTEKGKDVELRCDPISGHTALYWYRQSLGQGLEFLIYFQGNSAPDKSGLPSDRFSAERTGGSVSTLTIQRTQQEDSAVYLCASSHPVQGGEKLFFGSGTQLSVL.

This clonotype was seen many times. The CDR3 protein is CASSPPARKNSNQPQHF. The CDR3 DNA reads TGTGCCAGCAGCCCCCCCGCACGGAAAAATAGCAATCAGCCCCAGCATTTT. V and J are TRBV7-8 and TRBJ1-5; no clear D gene. The CDR3 loop spans 17 amino acids. From germline, CDR1 is SGHVS and CDR2 FQNEAQ. V shed 5 bases and J shed 0 bases, with 17 bases lying between them.

This clonotype appeared many times. The chain is built from TRBV2 and TRBJ1-1; D not resolved. V was trimmed by 6 bases and J by 0 bases, leaving 2 bases between them. CDR1 SNHLY and CDR2 FYNNEI come from the germline V gene. The CDR3 loop spans 11 amino acids. DNA for the CDR3: TGTGCCAGCAGAGTGAACACTGAAGCTTTCTTT. Translating gives CASRVNTEAFF.

Many counts were recorded for this clonotype. This chain joins TRBV6-5 and TRBJ2-1; 9 nucleotides agree with TRBD2. Looked up from germline, CDR1 is MNHEY and CDR2 is SVGAGI. The V segment lost 5 bases and the J segment 4 bases; nucleotides outside the gene matches: 6. The CDR3 contains 15 residues. CDR3 region: CASSQTSGYYNEQFF. The CDR3 nucleotides are TGTGCCAGCAGTCAGACTAGCGGATATTACAATGAGCAGTTCTTC.

With regard to this clonotype: A junction end diverges from the germline sequence, so it may reflect a read error. This chain joins TRBV2 and TRBJ1-5; perhaps TRBD1 as D (6 bases). The CDR3 is 14 amino acids. Germline assignment: CDR1 SNHLY and CDR2 FYNNEI. CDR3 sequence (DNA): TGTGCCAGCACTGAAAGGGACCAGGGGCAGCCCCAGCATTTT. This encodes CASTERDQGQPQHF.

This rearrangement joins TRBV5-5 to TRBJ2-7; 9 nucleotides align to TRBD2. The CDR3 consists of 18 residues. Looked up from germline, CDR1 is SGHKS and CDR2 is YYEKEE (reference sequence). Losses at the gene ends were 1 base for V and 3 bases for J; bases not matched to a gene: 14. This chain's CDR3 is CASSLQGLAGAGVYEQYF. CDR3 coding DNA: TGTGCCAGCAGCTTGCAGGGGTTAGCGGGAGCCGGGGTCTACGAGCAGTACTTC.